These 8 T cell receptor beta chains originate from one sample sequenced in a study of T cell repertoires in cytomegalovirus infection. TCRdb reprocessed the reads with MiXCR, giving one entry per CDR3 protein. Among about 500,000 distinct CDR3 sequences listed, 30% to 35% were seen once. Their specific antigens are unknown. The sequenced sample was cultured PBMCs, obtained from culture after CMV antigen stimulation. The receptors stem from a human donor in good health (CMV status not recorded). Some clones in this sample may be carry-over from other donors' samples.

This clonotype was seen just once. The CDR3 spells CSARFERITQYF. In DNA, the CDR3 is TGCAGTGCTAGGTTCGAACGGATTACGCAGTATTTT. The gene calls are TRBV20-1 and TRBJ2-3; no clear D gene. The CDR3 runs 12 residues. Germline V gene lookup returns CDR1 DFQATT and CDR2 SNEGSKA (reference sequence). Between the trimmed V and J ends, which lost 3 bases and 8 bases, there was a span of 12 bases.

This clonotype was observed at least ten times. The genes are TRBV7-2 and TRBJ1-5, with 9 positions matching TRBD1. Germline CDR1 is SGHTA and CDR2 is FQGNSA. The length of the CDR3 is 14 residues. After removal of 5 bases from V and 5 bases from J, the junction contained 4 bases not matched to a gene. The CDR3, as DNA: TGTGCCAGCAGCCCCGACAGGGGGTATCAGCCCCAGCATTTT. Translation gives CASSPDRGYQPQHF. Full variable domain (remainder filled in from reference TRBV7-2 and TRBJ1-5): GAGVSQSPSNKVTEKGKDVELRCDPISGHTALYWYRQSLGQGLEFLIYFQGNSAPDKSGLPSDRFSAERTGGSVSTLTIQRTQQEDSAVYLCASSPDRGYQPQHFGDGTRLSIL.

The chain joins TRBV29-1 to TRBJ1-2; no clear D. This CDR3 region has 11 residues. V gave up 6 bases and J gave up 8 bases, with 13 bases separating them. The germline V gene has CDR1 SQVTM and CDR2 ANQGSEA. The CDR3 DNA reads as TGCAGCGTATTGGCCGGCAAGGGCTACACCTTC. This codes for CSVLAGKGYTF.

V and J are TRBV5-1 and TRBJ2-1; 9 nucleotides align to TRBD2. The CDR3 totals 18 residues. With V trimmed by 2 bases and J by 0 bases, 9 bases remained unmatched. From germline, CDR1 is SGHRS and CDR2 YFSETQ. In nucleotides, the CDR3 is TGCGCCAGCAGCTTAAGCGGGAGGCCCGACAGCTCCTACAATGAGCAGTTCTTC. Its protein product is CASSLSGRPDSSYNEQFF.

The chain has TRBV7-9 and TRBJ2-1; 8 nucleotides align to TRBD2. Germline V lookup: CDR1 SEHNR, CDR2 FQNEAQ (reference sequence). V gave up 10 bases and J gave up 0 bases; unmatched junction bases: 14. This CDR3 contains 17 residues. The CDR3 here is CAIEASGPKSSYNEQFF. As DNA, the CDR3 is TGTGCCATCGAGGCTAGCGGGCCAAAGAGCTCCTACAATGAGCAGTTCTTC.

There are a few counts of this clonotype. The chain combines TRBV4-1 with TRBJ1-4; TRBD1 might be the D (5 bases). The germline V and J ends were trimmed by 1 base and 11 bases, with 26 bases remaining between them. The CDR3 has 18 residues. Germline CDR1 reads MGHRA; CDR2 reads YSYEKL. Here the CDR3 DNA reads TGCGCCAGCAGCCAAGCGACTGGGACGGCGAATTTAATGAGGAAACTGTTTTTT. Translation gives CASSQATGTANLMRKLFF.

V usage is TRBV11-3 and J usage is TRBJ2-5, with 9 bases fitting TRBD2. This CDR3 has 17 amino acids. The germline V gene encodes CDR1 SGHNT and CDR2 YENEEA. The V and J ends lost 2 bases and 8 bases, in that order; junction bases with no gene match: 15. The CDR3 DNA is TGTGCCAGCAGCTTATCTAGCGGGGACCGGCGGGGAGAAACCCAGTACTTC. Its translation is CASSLSSGDRRGETQYF. Combining the CDR3 with reference TRBV11-3 and TRBJ2-5 gives the whole variable domain EAGVVQSPRYKIIEKKQPVAFWCNPISGHNTLYWYLQNLGQGPELLIRYENEEAVDDSQLPKDRFSAERLKGVDSTLKIQPAELGDSAVYLCASSLSSGDRRGETQYFGPGTRLLVL.

V and J are TRBV6-2 or TRBV6-3 and TRBJ2-7, with no clear D. The CDR3 is 13 residues long. Germline lookup yields CDR1 MNHEY and CDR2 SVGEGT. V lost 3 bases and J lost 2, with 8 bases in between. The CDR3 here is CASSYNPTYEQYV. CDR3 nucleotides: TGTGCCAGCAGTTATAATCCAACCTACGAGCAGTACGTC.